These 25 T cell receptor beta chains came from one sample sequenced in a study of tumor-infiltrating lymphocytes in primary liver carcinoma. With 400 to 550 ng total RNA as template and a constant-region primer, TCR beta cDNA was made. Employing slightly modified ARM-PCR, three nested multiplex PCR rounds were run, and these gave rise to the TCR beta libraries. The two initial PCR rounds, about 9 cycles each, used TRBV1-TRBV30 forward and C-beta reverse primers. TCRdb re-called the multiplex PCR reads with MiXCR, one entry per CDR3 protein. The table lists about 310,000 distinct CDR3 sequences, around three fifths of them singletons. They got blood RNA out of unsorted whole blood and also pulled out germline DNA. What was sequenced was peripheral blood. Receptors were obtained from a man aged 40-49 years with primary liver carcinoma and hepatitis B virus infection.

The chain recombines TRBV4-1 with TRBJ2-1, with TRBD2 identical over 9 bases. CDR1 MGHRA and CDR2 YSYEKL come from the germline V gene. The CDR3 loop spans 16 amino acids. The CDR3 DNA follows: TGCACTAGCAGCCAAGTTTGGGCTAGCGGGACGGCTGAGCAGTTCTTC. This gives the protein CTSSQVWASGTAEQFF.

This clonotype was found a few times. The chain recombines TRBV24-1 with TRBJ2-2; 9 positions agree with TRBD2. Germline CDR1 KGHDR, CDR2 SFDVKD. The length of the CDR3 is 14 residues. The V segment lost 7 bases and the J segment 7 bases; nucleotides outside the gene matches: 6. CDR3 nucleotides: TGTGCCACCAGCGGAGCGGGAGGAAACGGGGAGCTGTTTTTT. It specifies CATSGAGGNGELFF.

The chain recombines TRBV6-5 with TRBJ2-5, with 7 positions matching TRBD1. V gave up 10 bases and J gave up 5 bases; unmatched junction bases: 13. The CDR3 has 14 amino acids. Germline-derived CDR1 and CDR2 are MNHEY and SVGAGI. In DNA form, the CDR3 reads TGTGCCACCAGCCAACAGGGGATCTCGGAGACCCAGTACTTC. Encoded protein: CATSQQGISETQYF.

The chain combines TRBV5-4 with TRBJ2-1; 12 bases agree with TRBD2. With V trimmed by 6 bases and J by 13 bases, 17 bases remained unmatched. The CDR3 length is 16 residues. Looked up from germline, CDR1 is SGHNT and CDR2 is YYREEE (reference sequence). The CDR3 protein is CASNPTWTSGAQEQFF. For the CDR3, the DNA is TGTGCCAGCAACCCGACTTGGACTAGCGGGGCCCAGGAACAGTTCTTC.

Worth noting for this clonotype: This sequence may be a read error, since a much larger clone differs from it by one base. The chain recombines TRBV12-3 or TRBV12-4 with TRBJ1-2; D perhaps matches TRBD1 (5 bases). The ends were cut back, 7 bases at V and 8 bases at J, with 20 bases in the middle. The CDR3 is 14 residues long. The CDR3 loop is CASNPTEKPMGYTF. The CDR3 nucleotides are TGTGCCAGCAACCCGACAGAAAAGCCTATGGGCTACACCTTC.

In the case of this clonotype: At one end, the junction sequence differs from germline, possibly due to a read error. V usage is TRBV24-1 and J usage is TRBJ2-7, with TRBD2 identical over 9 bases. CDR1 is KGHDR and CDR2 is SFDVKD in the germline V gene. There are 15 residues in the CDR3. CDR3 sequence reads: CATSGTSGPTYEQYF. The CDR3 nucleotides are TGTGCCACCAGTGGTACTAGCGGGCCCACCTACGAGCAGTACTTT.

To note about this clonotype: A single base separates this from a much larger clone, so it may be a read error. The J gene is TRBJ2-5, the V gene TRBV6-1; 7 positions agree with TRBD1. Germline CDR1 is MNHNS and CDR2 is SASEGT. The CDR3 is made up of 12 amino acids. V shed 11 bases and J 5 bases; nucleotides not matched to a gene: 8. The CDR3 bases are TGTGCCTGCGAACAGGGGTGGGAGACCCAGTACTTC. Its translation is CACEQGWETQYF.

This CDR3 reads CARSPPGTANYGYTF. DNA of the CDR3: TGCGCCAGAAGCCCGCCCGGGACAGCTAACTATGGCTACACCTTC. This chain connects TRBV5-1 to TRBJ1-2, with 7 bases that match TRBD1. The length of the CDR3 is 15 residues. With V trimmed by 8 bases and J by 0 bases, 10 bases remained unmatched. Germline V gives CDR1 SGHRS, CDR2 YFSETQ.

Notes on this clonotype: Germline and junction disagree at one end, which may indicate a read error. This chain links TRBV4-3 with TRBJ2-7; the match to TRBD1 covers 7 bases. The CDR3 has 16 residues. CDR1 LGHNA and CDR2 YSLEER come from the germline V gene. The CDR3: CASNQVTGARSYEQYF. The DNA for the CDR3 is TGCGCCAGCAACCAAGTCACAGGGGCCAGATCCTACGAGCAGTACTTC.

With regard to this clonotype: A much more abundant neighbour one base away suggests this may be a read error. The chain couples TRBV29-1 to TRBJ2-7; D call uncertain. V was clipped by 5 bases and J by 0 bases, with 8 bases between them. The CDR3 extends over 12 amino acids. CDR1 and CDR2 from the germline V gene are SQVTM and ANQGSEA. CDR3 loop: CSVNADSYEQYF. The CDR3 DNA is TGCAGCGTTAATGCGGACTCCTACGAGCAGTACTTC.

This clonotype showed up many times. The chain carries TRBV5-4 and TRBJ2-7; maybe TRBD2 (5 bases). Germline loops: CDR1 SGHNT, CDR2 YYREEE (reference sequence). Trimming pared 9 bases from V and 3 bases from J, leaving 19 bases between. The length of the CDR3 is 14 residues. The CDR3 here is CATTTGNSGYEQYF. CDR3 DNA: TGTGCCACCACGACCGGGAACAGTGGCTACGAGCAGTACTTC.

The chain is built from TRBV5-1 and TRBJ2-1; 10 bases are a match to TRBD2. Germline V gene sequence: CDR1 SGHRS, CDR2 YFSETQ. There are 15 residues in the CDR3. With V trimmed by 4 bases and J by 10 bases, 11 bases remained unmatched. In DNA form, the CDR3 reads TGCGCCAGCAGCATACAAGCTAGCGGGAGCATGGAGCAGTTCTTC. It codes for CASSIQASGSMEQFF.

For this clonotype: It may be a read error: a sequence one base away is much more abundant. J is TRBJ1-2 and V is TRBV5-4; no firm D call. The CDR3 length is 14 residues. Between the trimmed V and J ends, which lost 0 bases and 8 bases, there was a span of 14 bases. Germline CDR1 and CDR2: SGHNT and YYREEE (reference sequence). Here the CDR3 reads CASSLGFNSGGYTF. For the CDR3, the DNA is TGTGCCAGCAGCTTGGGGTTTAATTCGGGAGGCTACACCTTC. The complete variable domain, with remaining parts taken from reference TRBV5-4 and TRBJ1-2, reads ETGVTQSPTHLIKTRGQQVTLRCSSQSGHNTVSWYQQALGQGPQFIFQYYREEENGRGNFPPRFSGLQFPNYSSELNVNALELDDSALYLCASSLGFNSGGYTFGSGTRLTVV.

This clonotype came up many times. The chain has TRBV12-3 or TRBV12-4 and TRBJ1-2; D is possibly TRBD1 (6 bases). There are 13 residues in the CDR3. Trimming pared 9 bases from V and 1 base from J, leaving 12 bases between. In DNA form, the CDR3 reads TGTGCCAGTAGGGCAGGGGATAACTATGGCTACACCTTC. It specifies CASRAGDNYGYTF.

With respect to this clonotype: A single base separates this from a much larger clone, so it may be a read error. The CDR3 spells CATLRAGAPVGVGQEAQYF. The CDR3, as DNA: TGTGCCACCCTCAGAGCAGGGGCGCCGGTGGGGGTCGGCCAAGAGGCCCAGTACTTC. The rearrangement uses TRBV6-1 and TRBJ2-5, with D perhaps TRBD1 (6 bases). The CDR3 has 19 amino acids. Germline CDR1 reads MNHNS; CDR2 reads SASEGT.

Comments on this clonotype: This may arise from a read error, as a much more abundant clone is one base away. The J gene is TRBJ2-5, the V gene TRBV4-1, with D possibly TRBD2 on 6 matching bases. This CDR3 has 14 residues. The V gene lost 0 bases and the J gene lost 7 bases, with 12 bases spanning the gap. Germline CDR1 and CDR2: MGHRA and YSYEKL. The CDR3 sequence: CASSQDGGDATQYF. The DNA for the CDR3 is TGCGCCAGCAGCCAAGATGGAGGGGATGCGACCCAGTACTTC.

A note on this clonotype: A much larger clone differs from this one at a single base, so this may be a read error. This chain uses TRBV30 with TRBJ1-6; D is ambiguous. The CDR3 is 14 amino acids. V gave up 0 bases and J gave up 5 bases, with 8 bases separating them. Germline CDR1 is GTSNPN and CDR2 is SVGIG (reference sequence). CDR3 loop: CAWSVHTDNSPLHF. In nucleotides, the CDR3 is TGTGCCTGGAGTGTACACACAGATAATTCACCCCTCCACTTT. Based on the CDR3 plus reference TRBV30 and TRBJ1-6, the full variable domain is SQTIHQWPATLVQPVGSPLSLECTVEGTSNPNLYWYRQAAGRGLQLLFYSVGIGQISSEVPQNLSASRPQDRQFILSSKKLLLSDSGFYLCAWSVHTDNSPLHFGNGTRLTVT.

This sequence joins TRBV6-1 and TRBJ2-7, with D unresolved. The CDR3 is 14 residues long. V dropped 6 bases and J dropped 10 bases, with 22 bases sitting between them. Germline V gives CDR1 MNHNS, CDR2 SASEGT. In nucleotides, the CDR3 is TGTGCCAGCAGCCCCCCTTATCCCAAGAGCGATCAGTACTTC. It yields the protein CASSPPYPKSDQYF.

On this clonotype: A much larger clone differs from this one at a single base, so this may be a read error. The chain has TRBV6-5 and TRBJ2-7; TRBD2 agrees at 9 bases. The length of the CDR3 is 16 residues. From germline, CDR1 is MNHEY and CDR2 SVGAGI. Written as DNA, the CDR3 is TGTGCCAGTAAAACTCTCCGGCGGGAGGGATCCTACGCGCAGTACTTC. Its protein product is CASKTLRREGSYAQYF.

The CDR3 region has the DNA TGTGCCATCAGTGGTACGTCAGATACGCAGTATTTT. Protein product: CAISGTSDTQYF. The V gene is TRBV10-3, the J gene TRBJ2-3; no clear D gene. Germline V gives CDR1 ENHRY, CDR2 SYGVKD. Trimming removed 4 bases from V and 4 bases from J, with 6 bases in between. This CDR3 comprises 12 residues.

V and J are TRBV5-6 and TRBJ2-1, with 7 positions matching TRBD2. Germline CDR1 and CDR2: SGHDT and YYEEEE. V trimming: 4 bases; J trimming: 5 bases; junction bases outside the gene matches: 3. This CDR3 contains 13 residues. The CDR3 bases are TGTGCCAGCAGCCGGGACTACGACAATGAGCAGTTCTTC. This gives the protein CASSRDYDNEQFF. The variable domain in full, with the rest retrieved from reference TRBV5-6 and TRBJ2-1, is DAGVTQSPTHLIKTRGQQVTLRCSPKSGHDTVSWYQQALGQGPQFIFQYYEEEERQRGNFPDRFSGHQFPNYSSELNVNALLLGDSALYLCASSRDYDNEQFFGPGTRLTVL.

This clonotype was recorded at least ten times. This sequence joins TRBV4-3 and TRBJ2-7; 8 nucleotides match TRBD1. Germline CDR1 reads LGHNA; CDR2 reads YSLEER. CDR3 length: 20 residues. With 4 bases clipped from V and 2 bases from J, the junction kept 22 bases outside the gene matches. This CDR3 is CASSPRQRRTGFGVPYEQYF. For the CDR3, the DNA is TGCGCCAGCAGCCCAAGACAGCGTAGGACAGGGTTTGGCGTTCCCTACGAGCAGTACTTC.

This clonotype was counted once. A much larger clone differs by one base, so this may be a read error. The CDR3 does not close with the conserved phenylalanine or tryptophan, likely indicating a read error. The rearrangement links TRBV11-2 to TRBJ1-1, with D maybe TRBD1 (6 bases). The CDR3 is 17 residues long. V lost 1 base to trimming and J lost 1 base, with 16 bases between them. Germline V CDR1 and CDR2: SGHAT, FQNNGV. The CDR3 spells CASSLVRGRGANTEAFI. CDR3 nucleotide sequence: TGTGCCAGCAGCTTAGTACGCGGGAGGGGGGCGAACACTGAAGCTTTCATT.

As concerns this clonotype: A read error may explain this, as a much larger clone is one base away. The CDR3 region is CVSSLVLAQTSNQPQHF. The CDR3, as DNA: TGTGTCAGCAGCTTGGTTCTGGCGCAGACGAGCAATCAGCCCCAGCATTTT. This chain connects TRBV5-5 to TRBJ1-5; no clear D gene. CDR1 and CDR2 (germline): SGHKS, YYEKEE (reference sequence). The CDR3 spans 17 residues.

This clonotype was recorded many times. The CDR3 spells CASSLIAGTDEQYF. The CDR3 DNA sequence: TGTGCCAGCAGCTTGATAGCGGGAACAGACGAGCAGTACTTC. The V and J genes are TRBV5-5 and TRBJ2-7; TRBD2 aligns across 8 bases. The length of the CDR3 is 14 residues. V dropped 1 base and J dropped 5; count of bases not matched to a gene: 5. The germline V gene has CDR1 SGHKS and CDR2 YYEKEE (reference sequence).